This T cell receptor beta chain was documented in a study of human thymus T cells. Germline V gene data show CDR1 as MNHEY and CDR2 as SMNVEV (reference sequence). The V and J ends lost 3 bases and 1 base respectively, with 8 bases between them. The CDR3 extends over 14 amino acids. Concerning this clone: No antigen is known for it.

Measured with immunoSEQ multiplex PCR; TCRdb has only the in-frame clones, and not every one. The table records 65,000 to 90,000 clones, 85% to 95% of them present only once. The study's findings and limits: Highly overlapping thymic repertoires in unrelated individuals were reported by related research. What appeared biased in thymic and blood repertoires was the usage of V and J genes.

Corrective heart surgery yielded resections, and these provided the thymus tissue. Serving as donors were healthy Finnish infants, each of whom was having open corrective surgery for congenital heart defects. The chain uses TRBV27 and TRBJ2-3; D is unclear. Material: thymus tissue. The receptor comes from a girl under three years old with a congenital heart defect but otherwise immunologically healthy. This CDR3 is CASSFGSRTDTQYF. DNA of the CDR3: TGTGCCAGCAGTTTCGGCTCGCGCACAGATACGCAGTATTTT.